This is a list of T cell receptor beta chains from one sample in a study of blood T cell repertoires in COVID-19. The table came from immunoSEQ multiplex PCR; TCRdb's copy has only in-frame clones and leaves some out. The data contain 90,000 to 120,000 clones, about 86% of them singletons. Material for sequencing was PBMCs or T cells enriched from blood (not recorded which). Every receptor here comes from a woman aged 45-59 years who had recovered from COVID-19. The CDR3 runs from the conserved cysteine through the conserved F or W. The D gene is left open where the match is weak. Expanded clones get a size class; other rows say once, few or many, or leave the size out.

V: TRBV7-2
J: TRBJ2-7
D: -
size: -
CDR3: CASSLVQGSTYEQYF
DNA: TGTGCCAGCAGCTTAGTACAGGGAAGCACCTACGAGCAGTACTTC

V: TRBV27
J: TRBJ2-3
D: -
size: -
CDR3: CASSFDPHSPDTQYF
DNA: TGTGCCAGCAGTTTTGATCCGCACAGTCCAGATACGCAGTATTTT

V: TRBV27
J: TRBJ2-6
D: -
size: -
CDR3: CASSLQSPSGANVLTF
DNA: TGTGCCAGCAGTTTACAGTCGCCCTCTGGGGCCAACGTCCTGACTTTC

V: TRBV3-1/TRBV3-2
J: TRBJ2-7
D: TRBD2
size: -
CDR3: CASSLRGGSNEQYF
DNA: TGTGCCAGCAGCCTTCGGGGGGGGTCCAACGAGCAGTACTTC

V: TRBV14
J: TRBJ2-7
D: -
size: once
CDR3: CASSLTATYEQYF
DNA: TGTGCCAGCAGCCTTACAGCTACCTACGAGCAGTACTTC

V: TRBV7-6
J: TRBJ1-4
D: TRBD1
size: -
CDR3: CASSSTGTNEKLFF
DNA: TGTGCCAGCAGCTCGACAGGGACTAATGAAAAACTGTTTTTT

V: TRBV11-3
J: TRBJ2-1
D: -
size: -
CDR3: CASSLDGRGGVNEQFF
DNA: TGTGCCAGCAGCTTAGATGGTCGAGGGGGAGTCAATGAGCAGTTCTTC

V: TRBV5-1
J: TRBJ1-4
D: -
size: -
CDR3: CASSTGGPTNEKLFF
DNA: TGCGCCAGCAGCACCGGGGGACCAACTAATGAAAAACTGTTTTTT

V: TRBV6-5
J: TRBJ1-5
D: -
size: -
CDR3: CASSRDFSNQPQHF
DNA: TGTGCCAGCAGTCGGGACTTTAGCAATCAGCCCCAGCATTTT

V: TRBV7-3
J: TRBJ2-1
D: -
size: -
CDR3: CASGSSYNEQFF
DNA: TGTGCCAGCGGGAGCTCCTACAATGAGCAGTTCTTC

V: TRBV2
J: TRBJ2-7
D: -
size: -
CDR3: CASSEYYEQYF
DNA: TGTGCCAGCAGTGAATATTACGAGCAGTACTTC

V: TRBV7-9
J: TRBJ2-5
D: TRBD1
size: -
CDR3: CASSYRGGETQYF
DNA: TGTGCCAGCAGCTACAGGGGTGGGGAGACCCAGTACTTC

V: TRBV7-2
J: TRBJ2-1
D: TRBD2
size: -
CDR3: CASSLTSGTSGYNEQFF
DNA: TGTGCCAGCAGCCTTACCTCCGGGACTAGCGGTTACAATGAGCAGTTCTTC

V: TRBV19
J: TRBJ1-5
D: -
size: -
CDR3: CASSPVQGLGQPQHF
DNA: TGTGCCAGTAGTCCAGTTCAGGGGCTTGGACAGCCCCAGCATTTT

V: TRBV7-9
J: TRBJ2-5
D: TRBD1
size: -
CDR3: CASSSGQGPETQYF
DNA: TGTGCCAGCAGCTCTGGACAGGGTCCGGAGACCCAGTACTTC

V: TRBV5-5
J: TRBJ1-2
D: -
size: -
CDR3: CASSPWSSDPAHYGYTF
DNA: TGTGCCAGCAGCCCCTGGAGTTCCGACCCGGCCCACTATGGCTACACCTTC

V: TRBV5-4
J: TRBJ2-5
D: -
size: -
CDR3: CASSSDSQQETQYF
DNA: TGTGCCAGCAGCTCGGACAGTCAACAAGAGACCCAGTACTTC

V: TRBV7-3
J: TRBJ2-3
D: TRBD2
size: -
CDR3: CASRLAGVEDTQYF
DNA: TGTGCCAGCCGACTAGCGGGAGTGGAAGATACGCAGTATTTT

V: TRBV28
J: TRBJ2-1
D: TRBD2
size: few
CDR3: CASSFPGGPYNEQFF
DNA: TGTGCCAGCAGTTTCCCGGGAGGGCCCTACAATGAGCAGTTCTTC

V: TRBV27
J: TRBJ1-2
D: TRBD1
size: -
CDR3: CASRADRGPGYTF
DNA: TGTGCCAGCAGGGCAGACAGGGGCCCTGGCTACACCTTC

V: TRBV29-1
J: TRBJ2-1
D: -
size: -
CDR3: CSVVQGLNEQFF
DNA: TGCAGCGTTGTCCAGGGCCTGAATGAGCAGTTCTTC

V: TRBV28
J: TRBJ1-5
D: -
size: -
CDR3: CASSLPVAQPQHF
DNA: TGTGCCAGCAGTTTACCCGTAGCCCAGCCCCAGCATTTT

V: TRBV4-1
J: TRBJ1-5
D: -
size: -
CDR3: CASSLDLAGAVQPQHF
DNA: TGCGCCAGCAGCCTTGACTTAGCGGGGGCAGTTCAGCCCCAGCATTTT

V: TRBV30
J: TRBJ2-2
D: -
size: -
CDR3: CAWSGRGGSNTGELFF
DNA: TGTGCCTGGAGTGGGAGGGGCGGGTCGAACACCGGGGAGCTGTTTTTT

V: TRBV10-3
J: TRBJ2-7
D: TRBD2
size: -
CDR3: CAISGKTSGSISHPDEQYF
DNA: TGTGCCATCAGTGGAAAGACTAGCGGGAGTATCTCTCATCCGGACGAGCAGTACTTC

V: TRBV12-3/TRBV12-4
J: TRBJ1-5
D: -
size: -
CDR3: CASRARVGQPQHF
DNA: TGTGCCAGCAGAGCCAGGGTTGGTCAGCCCCAGCATTTT

V: TRBV28
J: TRBJ2-5
D: -
size: -
CDR3: CASTRMTGVGTQYF
DNA: TGTGCCAGCACCAGAATGACAGGTGTCGGGACCCAGTACTTC

V: TRBV7-8
J: TRBJ1-2
D: -
size: -
CDR3: CASSLEGRTAWASF
DNA: TGTGCCAGCAGCTTAGAGGGACGGACAGCATGGGCTTCCTTC

V: TRBV28
J: TRBJ1-5
D: -
size: few
CDR3: CASSSAGALNQPQHF
DNA: TGTGCCAGCAGTTCTGCGGGGGCCCTCAATCAGCCCCAGCATTTT

V: TRBV30
J: TRBJ1-6
D: -
size: -
CDR3: CAWTSSYNSPLHF
DNA: TGTGCCTGGACCAGCTCCTATAATTCACCCCTCCACTTT

V: TRBV27
J: TRBJ1-1
D: -
size: -
CDR3: CASSRSLQGNTEAFF
DNA: TGTGCCAGCAGTCGGTCACTACAGGGGAACACTGAAGCTTTCTTT

V: TRBV6-7
J: TRBJ2-7
D: -
size: -
CDR3: CASSSSAYEQYF
DNA: TGTGCCAGCAGTTCTAGCGCCTACGAGCAGTACTTC

V: TRBV9
J: TRBJ2-6
D: -
size: -
CDR3: CASSSQITSGANVLTF
DNA: TGTGCCAGCAGCTCACAGATTACCTCTGGGGCCAACGTCCTGACTTTC

V: TRBV19
J: TRBJ2-1
D: TRBD1
size: once
CDR3: CASSRQGIGYNEQFF
DNA: TGTGCCAGTAGCAGACAGGGGATTGGCTACAATGAGCAGTTCTTC

V: TRBV5-4
J: TRBJ2-2
D: TRBD2
size: -
CDR3: CASSLGVLAGGTGELFF
DNA: TGTGCCAGCAGCTTGGGGGTCCTAGCGGGGGGCACCGGGGAGCTGTTTTTT

V: TRBV6-6
J: TRBJ1-2
D: -
size: -
CDR3: CASSRSSPNPSHAYGYTF
DNA: TGTGCCAGCAGTCGATCCTCTCCGAACCCGAGTCATGCCTATGGCTACACCTTC

V: TRBV7-8
J: TRBJ2-5
D: -
size: -
CDR3: CASSPLQETQYF
DNA: TGTGCCAGCAGCCCACTCCAAGAGACCCAGTACTTC

V: TRBV6-5
J: TRBJ1-1
D: TRBD1
size: -
CDR3: CASRRGQGTPEAFF
DNA: TGTGCCAGCAGACGGGGACAGGGGACCCCTGAAGCTTTCTTT

V: TRBV29-1
J: TRBJ2-1
D: -
size: -
CDR3: CSVSTGSHAHEQFF
DNA: TGCAGCGTTTCTACAGGAAGCCATGCCCATGAGCAGTTCTTC

V: TRBV28
J: TRBJ1-1
D: TRBD1
size: -
CDR3: CASSPTDRGQTEAFF
DNA: TGTGCCAGCAGTCCTACGGACAGGGGGCAAACTGAAGCTTTCTTT

V: TRBV15
J: TRBJ2-7
D: TRBD2
size: -
CDR3: CATSRGTSGSYEQYF
DNA: TGTGCCACCAGCAGAGGGACTAGCGGATCCTACGAGCAGTACTTC

V: TRBV27
J: TRBJ1-1
D: TRBD1
size: -
CDR3: CASRGTGAHTEAFF
DNA: TGTGCCAGCAGGGGAACAGGGGCGCACACTGAAGCTTTCTTT

V: TRBV19
J: TRBJ1-6
D: TRBD1
size: -
CDR3: CASSHNAGGQGASPLHF
DNA: TGTGCCAGTAGTCACAATGCTGGAGGACAGGGGGCTTCACCCCTCCACTTT

V: TRBV4-1
J: TRBJ2-5
D: -
size: once
CDR3: CASSQAVQETQYF
DNA: TGCGCCAGCAGCCAAGCGGTCCAAGAGACCCAGTACTTC

V: TRBV10-3
J: TRBJ1-1
D: -
size: -
CDR3: CAISESRGITEAFF
DNA: TGTGCCATCAGTGAGTCACGGGGAATCACTGAAGCTTTCTTT

V: TRBV11-2
J: TRBJ2-7
D: -
size: -
CDR3: CASSSSYEQYF
DNA: TGTGCCAGCAGCTCTTCCTACGAGCAGTACTTC

V: TRBV19
J: TRBJ2-7
D: TRBD1
size: -
CDR3: CASSISSTGTYEQYF
DNA: TGTGCCAGTAGTATAAGCTCGACAGGGACGTACGAGCAGTACTTC

V: TRBV27
J: TRBJ1-1
D: -
size: -
CDR3: CASSSGDMNTEAFF
DNA: TGTGCCAGCAGTTCCGGGGACATGAACACTGAAGCTTTCTTT

V: TRBV9
J: TRBJ2-7
D: TRBD1
size: -
CDR3: CASSPGTGFYEQYF
DNA: TGTGCCAGCAGCCCCGGGACAGGGTTCTACGAGCAGTACTTC

V: TRBV7-2
J: TRBJ2-7
D: TRBD2
size: -
CDR3: CASSSSSGTYYEQYF
DNA: TGTGCCAGCAGCAGCTCTAGCGGGACCTACTACGAGCAGTACTTC

V: TRBV24-1
J: TRBJ2-1
D: -
size: once
CDR3: CATSDLRSGDNEQFF
DNA: TGTGCCACCAGTGATTTGCGATCAGGGGACAATGAGCAGTTCTTC